The 5 T cell receptor beta chains presented below share a single source sample, sequenced in a study of monozygotic twins with inflammatory bowel disease. TCRdb re-called the 5' RACE reads, yielding one record per CDR3 amino acid sequence without DNA. The sample has over 150,000 distinct CDR3 sequences. Sequenced input: blood. These receptors all stem from a human donor with ulcerative colitis or Crohn's disease, or a healthy co-twin of an affected twin (not recorded which).

The chain couples TRBV6-1 to TRBJ2-7; TCRdb's assignment of TRBD1 cannot be checked, as there is no DNA. The CDR3 covers 14 residues. CDR1 is MNHNS and CDR2 is SASEGT in the germline V gene. The CDR3 is CASSPGTGQGEQYF.

The gene calls are TRBV7-8 and TRBJ2-3; with no DNA, the TCRdb D assignment of TRBD1 cannot be verified. This CDR3 has 16 residues. Germline V gene data show CDR1 as SGHVS and CDR2 as FQNEAQ. The CDR3 sequence is CASSLWRDSPTDTQYF.

The chain joins TRBV11-2 to TRBJ1-2. The CDR3 has 13 amino acids. Germline V gene sequence: CDR1 SGHAT, CDR2 FQNNGV. The CDR3 sequence is CASSLNPTYGYTF.

CDR3: CASSTSLAPPYNEQFF. The chain carries TRBV27 and TRBJ2-1; TCRdb calls TRBD2, which cannot be checked without DNA. This CDR3 comprises 16 residues. In germline, CDR1 is MNHEY, CDR2 SMNVEV (reference sequence).

The chain carries TRBV28 and TRBJ1-1; TCRdb returns TRBD1, unconfirmable since there is no DNA. CDR3 length: 13 amino acids. Looked up from germline, CDR1 is MDHEN and CDR2 is SYDVKM. This CDR3 is CASLSGGDTEAFF.